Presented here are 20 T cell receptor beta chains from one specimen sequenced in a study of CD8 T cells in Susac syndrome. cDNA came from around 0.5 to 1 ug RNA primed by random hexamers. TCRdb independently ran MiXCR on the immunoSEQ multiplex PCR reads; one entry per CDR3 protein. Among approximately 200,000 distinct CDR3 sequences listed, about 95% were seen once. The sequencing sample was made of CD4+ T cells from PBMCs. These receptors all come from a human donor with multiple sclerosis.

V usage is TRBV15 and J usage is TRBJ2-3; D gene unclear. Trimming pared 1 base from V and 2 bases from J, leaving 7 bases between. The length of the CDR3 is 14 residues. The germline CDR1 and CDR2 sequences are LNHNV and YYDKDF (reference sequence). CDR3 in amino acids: CATSRGTLTDTQYF. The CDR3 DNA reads TGTGCCACCAGCAGAGGGACCCTCACAGATACGCAGTATTTT.

CDR3 amino acids: CAWRLTGGTYEQYF. CDR3 DNA: TGTGCCTGGAGGCTCACCGGAGGAACCTACGAGCAGTACTTC. The chain is built from TRBV30 and TRBJ2-7, with a weak D call TRBD2 (5 bases). The CDR3 contains 14 residues. Germline CDR1 GTSNPN, CDR2 SVGIG (reference sequence). V lost 3 bases and J 2 bases, leaving 14 bases between the germline ends.

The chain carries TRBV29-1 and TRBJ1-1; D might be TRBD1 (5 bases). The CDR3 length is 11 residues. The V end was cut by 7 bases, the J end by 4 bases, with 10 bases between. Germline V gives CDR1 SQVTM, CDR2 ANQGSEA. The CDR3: CSGDQGTEAFF. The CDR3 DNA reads TGCAGCGGGGACCAGGGCACTGAAGCTTTCTTT.

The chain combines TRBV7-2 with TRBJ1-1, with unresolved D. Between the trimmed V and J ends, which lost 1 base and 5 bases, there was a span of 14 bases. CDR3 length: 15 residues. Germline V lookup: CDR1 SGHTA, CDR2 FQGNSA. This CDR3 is CASSLVGAGGTEAFF. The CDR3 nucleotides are TGTGCCAGCAGCTTAGTTGGTGCGGGAGGGACTGAAGCTTTCTTT.

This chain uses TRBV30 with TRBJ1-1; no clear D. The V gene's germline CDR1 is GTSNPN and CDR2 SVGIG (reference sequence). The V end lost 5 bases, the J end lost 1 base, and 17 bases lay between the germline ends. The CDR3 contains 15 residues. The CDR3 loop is CAWDRELGRNTEAFF. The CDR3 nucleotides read TGTGCCTGGGATAGGGAATTAGGCCGGAACACTGAAGCTTTCTTT.

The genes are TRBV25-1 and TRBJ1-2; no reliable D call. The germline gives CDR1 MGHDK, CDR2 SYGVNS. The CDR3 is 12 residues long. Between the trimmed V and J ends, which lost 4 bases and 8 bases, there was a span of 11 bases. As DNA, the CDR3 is TGTGCCAGCAGTGGTCAGTTGCGCGGCTACACCTTC. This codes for CASSGQLRGYTF.

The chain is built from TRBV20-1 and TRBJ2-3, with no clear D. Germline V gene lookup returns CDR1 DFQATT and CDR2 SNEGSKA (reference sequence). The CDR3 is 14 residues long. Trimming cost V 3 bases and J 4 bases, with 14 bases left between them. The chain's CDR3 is CSASALRNPDTQYF. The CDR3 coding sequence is TGCAGTGCTAGTGCTCTCCGCAACCCAGATACGCAGTATTTT.

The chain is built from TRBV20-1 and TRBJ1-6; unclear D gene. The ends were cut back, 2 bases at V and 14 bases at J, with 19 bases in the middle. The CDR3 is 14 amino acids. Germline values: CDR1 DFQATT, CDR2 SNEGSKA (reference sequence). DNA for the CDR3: TGCAGTGCTAGAACAGCCGACTATAATTCGGCCCTCCACTTT. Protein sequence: CSARTADYNSALHF.

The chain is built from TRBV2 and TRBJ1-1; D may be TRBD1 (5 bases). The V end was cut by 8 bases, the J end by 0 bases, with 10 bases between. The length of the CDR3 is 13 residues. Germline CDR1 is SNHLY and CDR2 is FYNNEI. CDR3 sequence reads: CASGRTLNTEAFF. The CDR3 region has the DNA TGTGCCAGCGGGCGGACACTGAACACTGAAGCTTTCTTT.

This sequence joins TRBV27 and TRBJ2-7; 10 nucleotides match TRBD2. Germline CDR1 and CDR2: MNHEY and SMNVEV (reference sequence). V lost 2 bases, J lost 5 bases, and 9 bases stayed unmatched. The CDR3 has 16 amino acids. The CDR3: CASSLVSGGPNHEQYF. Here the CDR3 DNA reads TGTGCCAGCAGTTTAGTTAGCGGGGGGCCAAACCACGAGCAGTACTTC.

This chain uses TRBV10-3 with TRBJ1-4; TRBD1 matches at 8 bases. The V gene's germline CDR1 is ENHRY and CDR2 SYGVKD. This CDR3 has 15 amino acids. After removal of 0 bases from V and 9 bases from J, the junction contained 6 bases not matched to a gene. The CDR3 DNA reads TGTGCCATCAGTGAGTCGATGGGACAGGCCCAAAAACTGTTTTTT. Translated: CAISESMGQAQKLFF.

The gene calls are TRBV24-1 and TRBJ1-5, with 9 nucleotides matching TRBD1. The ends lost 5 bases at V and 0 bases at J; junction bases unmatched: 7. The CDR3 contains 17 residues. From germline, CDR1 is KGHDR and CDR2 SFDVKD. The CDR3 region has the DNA TGTGCCACCAGTGGGACAGGGGCCCACTATAGCAATCAGCCCCAGCATTTT. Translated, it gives CATSGTGAHYSNQPQHF.

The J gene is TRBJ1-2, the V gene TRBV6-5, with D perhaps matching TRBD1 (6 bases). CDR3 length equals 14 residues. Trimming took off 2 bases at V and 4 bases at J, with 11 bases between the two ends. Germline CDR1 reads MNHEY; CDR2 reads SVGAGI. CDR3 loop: CASSYLQGPYGYTF. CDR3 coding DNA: TGTGCCAGCAGTTACCTACAGGGACCCTATGGCTACACCTTC.

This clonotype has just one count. The CDR3 protein is CSASAGTGANQPQHF. For the CDR3, the DNA is TGCAGTGCTAGTGCCGGGACAGGGGCGAATCAGCCCCAGCATTTT. The J gene is TRBJ1-5, the V gene TRBV20-1; 10 nucleotides align to TRBD1. The CDR3 is 15 residues long. J lost 4 bases, V lost 3 bases, and 6 bases had no gene match. Germline V gene lookup returns CDR1 DFQATT and CDR2 SNEGSKA (reference sequence).

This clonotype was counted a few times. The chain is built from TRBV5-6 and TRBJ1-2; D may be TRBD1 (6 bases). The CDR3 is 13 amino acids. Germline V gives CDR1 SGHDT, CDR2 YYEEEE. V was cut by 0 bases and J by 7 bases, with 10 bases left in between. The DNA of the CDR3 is TGTGCCAGCAGCTTGGGGGGGCCGCGTGGCTACACCTTC. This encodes CASSLGGPRGYTF.

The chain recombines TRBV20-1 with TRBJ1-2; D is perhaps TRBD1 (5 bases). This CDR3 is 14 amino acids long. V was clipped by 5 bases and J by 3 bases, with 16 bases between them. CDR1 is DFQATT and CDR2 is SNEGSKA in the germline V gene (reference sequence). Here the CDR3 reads CSAAQGGLDYGYTF. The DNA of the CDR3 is TGCAGTGCTGCTCAGGGAGGCCTTGACTATGGCTACACCTTC.

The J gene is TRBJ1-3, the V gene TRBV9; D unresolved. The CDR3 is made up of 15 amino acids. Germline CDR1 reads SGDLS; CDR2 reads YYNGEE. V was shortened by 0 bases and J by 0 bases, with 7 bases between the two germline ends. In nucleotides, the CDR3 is TGTGCCAGCAGCGTAGATATGGTCTCTGGAAACACCATATATTTT. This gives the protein CASSVDMVSGNTIYF.

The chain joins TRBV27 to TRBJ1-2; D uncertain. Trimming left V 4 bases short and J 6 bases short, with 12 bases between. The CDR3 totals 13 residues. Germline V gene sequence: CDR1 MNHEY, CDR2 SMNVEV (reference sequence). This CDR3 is CASSSLSGDGYTF. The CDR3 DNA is TGTGCCAGCAGTTCGCTCTCCGGGGATGGCTACACCTTC.

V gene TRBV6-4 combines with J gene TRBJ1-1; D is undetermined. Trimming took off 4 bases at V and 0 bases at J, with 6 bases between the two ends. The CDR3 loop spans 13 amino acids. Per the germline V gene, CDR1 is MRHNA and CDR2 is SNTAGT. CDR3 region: CASSVKLNTEAFF. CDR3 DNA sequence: TGTGCCAGCAGTGTAAAGTTGAACACTGAAGCTTTCTTT.

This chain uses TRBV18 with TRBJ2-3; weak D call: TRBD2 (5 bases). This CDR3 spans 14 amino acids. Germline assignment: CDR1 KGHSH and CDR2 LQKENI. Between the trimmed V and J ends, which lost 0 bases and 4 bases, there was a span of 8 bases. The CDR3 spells CASSPPPGSDTQYF. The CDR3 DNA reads TGTGCCAGCTCACCACCCCCGGGATCAGATACGCAGTATTTT.